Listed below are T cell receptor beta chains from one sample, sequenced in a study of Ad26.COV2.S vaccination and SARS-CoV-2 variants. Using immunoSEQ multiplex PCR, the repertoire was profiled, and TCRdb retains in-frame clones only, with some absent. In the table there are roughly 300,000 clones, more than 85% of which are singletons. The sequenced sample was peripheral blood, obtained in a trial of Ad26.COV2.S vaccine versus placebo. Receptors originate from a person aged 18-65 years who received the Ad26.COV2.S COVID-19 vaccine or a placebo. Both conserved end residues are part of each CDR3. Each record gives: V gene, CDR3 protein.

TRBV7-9	CASSLSGGAETQYF
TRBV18	CASSPGRNEKLFF
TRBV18	CASSPPSSNEQFF
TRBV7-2	CASSGDRRNTDTQYF
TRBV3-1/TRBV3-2	CASSRLGEQYF
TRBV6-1	CASSEARGHSNQPQHF
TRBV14	CASSQGRTSGSSYNEQFF
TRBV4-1	CASSQAGQSGYGYTF
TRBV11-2	CASSFTGVGSGNTIYF
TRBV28	CASSLRGGATDTQYF
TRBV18	CASSPRQGLNEKLFF
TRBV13	CASSLRLPGELFF
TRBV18	CASSPPTGNGETQYF
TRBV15	CATSVQSGNTGELFF
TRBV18	CASSSDRSRNSPLHF
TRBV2	CASSTGQGAGTEAFF
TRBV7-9	CASSSQKGGFYEQYF